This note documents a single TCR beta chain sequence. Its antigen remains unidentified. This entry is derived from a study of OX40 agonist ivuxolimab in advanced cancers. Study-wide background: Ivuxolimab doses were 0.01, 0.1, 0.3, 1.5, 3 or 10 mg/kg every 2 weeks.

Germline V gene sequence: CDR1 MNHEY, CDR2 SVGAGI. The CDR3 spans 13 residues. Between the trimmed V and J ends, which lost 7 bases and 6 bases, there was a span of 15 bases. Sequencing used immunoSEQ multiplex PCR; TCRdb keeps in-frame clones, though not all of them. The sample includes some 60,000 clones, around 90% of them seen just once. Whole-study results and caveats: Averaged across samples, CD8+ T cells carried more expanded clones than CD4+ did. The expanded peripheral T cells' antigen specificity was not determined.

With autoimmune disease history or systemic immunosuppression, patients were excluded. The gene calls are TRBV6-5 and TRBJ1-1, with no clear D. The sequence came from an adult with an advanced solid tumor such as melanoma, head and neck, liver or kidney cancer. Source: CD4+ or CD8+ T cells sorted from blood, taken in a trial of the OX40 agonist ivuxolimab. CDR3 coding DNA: TGTGCCAGCACCTACCCTGCGAGTGCTGAAGCTTTCTTT. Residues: CASTYPASAEAFF.